Each of the 25 T cell receptor beta chains below was sequenced from the same sample in a study of T cells in Graves' hyperthyroidism and ophthalmopathy. There were TCR beta CDR3 regions amplified from RNA transcripts. HTBI primers drove first-round RT-PCR of the TCR CDR3. From the multiplex PCR reads, TCRdb called clonotypes with MiXCR, one entry per CDR3 protein. The sample holds about 260,000 distinct CDR3 sequences, about 17% seen once. Specimen: blood. These receptors all stem from a woman between 18 and 29 years old with Graves' ophthalmopathy.

V is TRBV20-1 and J is TRBJ2-1; D unresolved. In germline, CDR1 is DFQATT, CDR2 SNEGSKA (reference sequence). The CDR3 loop spans 11 amino acids. V was cut by 3 bases and J by 12 bases, with 12 bases left in between. CDR3 sequence (DNA): TGCAGTGCTAGTGAGCGTACGTCGCAGTTCTTC. Its translation is CSASERTSQFF.

This clonotype was found many times. J is TRBJ2-7 and V is TRBV20-1; TRBD1 agrees at 10 bases. J lost 2 bases, V lost 4 bases, and 2 bases had no gene match. Germline lookup yields CDR1 DFQATT and CDR2 SNEGSKA (reference sequence). This CDR3 is 13 amino acids long. The CDR3 spells CSAKDRGTYEQYF. CDR3 sequence (DNA): TGCAGTGCTAAGGACAGGGGGACCTACGAGCAGTACTTC.

This sequence joins TRBV20-1 and TRBJ1-1; 9 nucleotides agree with TRBD1. This CDR3 contains 15 residues. Germline values: CDR1 DFQATT, CDR2 SNEGSKA (reference sequence). V shed 0 bases, J shed 1 base, and the junction held 3 bases outside the gene matches. CDR3 loop: CSARDRQGGNTEAFF. The CDR3 DNA follows: TGCAGTGCTAGAGATCGACAGGGGGGGAACACTGAAGCTTTCTTT.

This clonotype was counted ten times or more. The chain combines TRBV29-1 with TRBJ2-7, with a weak D call TRBD2 (6 bases). The CDR3 contains 12 residues. Germline V lookup: CDR1 SQVTM, CDR2 ANQGSEA. V was trimmed by 7 bases and J by 4 bases, leaving 14 bases between them. The CDR3 is CSARRGSYEQYF. In nucleotides, the CDR3 is TGCAGCGCACGGAGGGGATCGTACGAGCAGTACTTC.

This clonotype has only a few counts. The CDR3 reads CASNPTVRTSGRAGSYNEQFF. Here the CDR3 DNA reads TGTGCCAGCAACCCAACGGTGAGGACTAGCGGGAGGGCTGGCTCCTACAATGAGCAGTTCTTC. The chain links TRBV28 to TRBJ2-1; 15 bases map to TRBD2. Trimming removed 7 bases from V and 0 bases from J; junction bases left unmatched: 16. The germline gives CDR1 MDHEN, CDR2 SYDVKM. This CDR3 has 21 amino acids.

This clonotype was detected ten times or more. This chain connects TRBV30 to TRBJ2-4, with 7 nucleotides matching TRBD1. Trimming cost V 0 bases and J 1 base; bases outside gene matches: 3. The CDR3 spans 15 residues. The germline CDR1 and CDR2 sequences are GTSNPN and SVGIG (reference sequence). The CDR3 nucleotides are TGTGCCTGGAGTGTCGACAGGGCGGCCAAAAACATTCAGTACTTC. Translation gives CAWSVDRAAKNIQYF.

At least ten counts were recorded for this clonotype. This may be a read error, as it is one base from a much larger clone. The chain uses TRBV3-1 and TRBJ2-5, with TRBD2 matching 9 bases. The CDR3 has 17 amino acids. The germline V gene encodes CDR1 LGHDT and CDR2 YNNKEL (reference sequence). In DNA, the CDR3 is TGTGCCAGCAGCCAAGAGCGATTAGCGGGAGATAAGGAGACCCAGTGCTTC. It codes for CASSQERLAGDKETQCF.

This clonotype was seen many times. The chain is built from TRBV30 and TRBJ2-4; D unresolved. The V gene lost 6 bases and the J gene lost 0 bases, with 9 bases spanning the gap. This CDR3 region has 13 residues. CDR1 is GTSNPN and CDR2 is SVGIG in the germline V gene (reference sequence). CDR3 DNA sequence: TGTGCCTGTAAAGAGATAGCCAAAAACATTCAGTACTTC. It specifies CACKEIAKNIQYF.

V gene TRBV25-1 combines with J gene TRBJ2-1, with 11 bases matching TRBD2. The germline V gene has CDR1 MGHDK and CDR2 SYGVNS. This CDR3 has 15 amino acids. With V trimmed by 2 bases and J by 8 bases, 5 bases remained unmatched. The CDR3 nucleotides are TGTGCCAGCAGTGAACCCGCTAGCGGGAGGTATGAGCAGTTCTTC. Protein sequence: CASSEPASGRYEQFF.

This clonotype was detected many times. The chain carries TRBV30 and TRBJ2-1; D not resolved. The V and J ends lost 2 bases and 0 bases respectively, with 5 bases between them. CDR3 length equals 13 residues. Germline V gene sequence: CDR1 GTSNPN, CDR2 SVGIG (reference sequence). DNA of the CDR3: TGTGCCTGGAGTTTAAGCTCCTACAATGAGCAGTTCTTC. It specifies CAWSLSSYNEQFF.

This rearrangement joins TRBV6-1 to TRBJ1-2; 9 bases agree with TRBD1. Germline assignment: CDR1 MNHNS and CDR2 SASEGT. There are 14 residues in the CDR3. V trimming: 8 bases; J trimming: 3 bases; junction bases outside the gene matches: 7. CDR3 residues: CASLPGQGDYGYTF. CDR3 DNA: TGTGCCAGCCTACCGGGACAGGGAGACTATGGCTACACCTTC.

V is TRBV19 and J is TRBJ2-1; D is perhaps TRBD2 (6 bases). The CDR3 consists of 15 residues. Germline CDR1 LNHDA, CDR2 SQIVND (reference sequence). V lost 3 bases and J 2 bases, leaving 11 bases between the germline ends. CDR3 coding DNA: TGTGCCAGTAGTATTGGGAGGCTTCCCTACAATGAGCAGTTCTTC. Translation gives CASSIGRLPYNEQFF. Full variable domain (rest looked up from reference TRBV19 and TRBJ2-1): DGGITQSPKYLFRKEGQNVTLSCEQNLNHDAMYWYRQDPGQGLRLIYYSQIVNDFQKGDIAEGYSVSREKKESFPLTVTSAQKNPTAFYLCASSIGRLPYNEQFFGPGTRLTVL.

This clonotype was counted at least ten times. The rearrangement links TRBV5-6 to TRBJ2-1; D might be TRBD1 (6 bases). V lost 5 bases, J lost 4 bases, and 16 bases lay in between. The CDR3 is made up of 15 amino acids. Germline CDR1 reads SGHDT; CDR2 reads YYEEEE. The CDR3 here is CASSRDTGVYNEQFF. The CDR3 DNA reads as TGTGCCAGCAGTCGGGACACCGGAGTTTACAATGAGCAGTTCTTC.

This clonotype was counted at least ten times. The chain has TRBV7-9 and TRBJ2-3, with D unclear. The CDR3 runs to 17 residues. V lost 1 base, J lost 0 bases, and 14 bases lay in between. Germline V gives CDR1 SEHNR, CDR2 FQNEAQ (reference sequence). DNA of the CDR3: TGTGCCAGCAGCTTAGTTAACCCGACACCTAGCACAGATACGCAGTATTTT. This gives the protein CASSLVNPTPSTDTQYF. The full variable domain, in which reference TRBV7-9 and TRBJ2-3 provide the parts outside the CDR3, is DTGVSQNPRHKITKRGQNVTFRCDPISEHNRLYWYRQTLGQGPEFLTYFQNEAQLEKSRLLSDRFSAERPKGSFSTLEIQRTEQGDSAMYLCASSLVNPTPSTDTQYFGPGTRLTVL.

The sample holds many counts of this clonotype. The chain's CDR3 is CASSDHDRPEAFF. In DNA form, the CDR3 reads TGCGCCAGCAGCGACCACGACAGACCTGAAGCTTTCTTT. This chain links TRBV10-1 with TRBJ1-1; TRBD1 might be the D (5 bases). This CDR3 is built from 13 residues. Germline-derived CDR1 and CDR2 are WNHNN and SYGVQD (reference sequence). The ends were cut back, 6 bases at V and 6 bases at J, with 14 bases in the middle.

There are many counts of this clonotype. The rearrangement links TRBV6-1 to TRBJ2-1, with D maybe TRBD1 (6 bases). CDR3 length equals 13 residues. V gave up 6 bases and J gave up 3 bases, with 9 bases separating them. The germline CDR1 and CDR2 sequences are MNHNS and SASEGT. CDR3 nucleotide sequence: TGTGCCAGCAGGGAGACAGGCTACAATGAGCAGTTCTTC. It is translated as CASRETGYNEQFF.

The V and J genes are TRBV28 and TRBJ2-1; 10 bases line up with TRBD2. With V trimmed by 7 bases and J by 7 bases, 10 bases remained unmatched. The CDR3 contains 15 residues. Germline loops: CDR1 MDHEN, CDR2 SYDVKM. CDR3 in amino acids: CASIASSGRRNEQFF. The DNA of the CDR3 is TGTGCCAGCATTGCCTCTAGCGGGAGACGGAATGAGCAGTTCTTC.

In this sample, this clonotype turned up many times. The chain employs TRBV3-1 and TRBJ2-1; 9 nucleotides agree with TRBD2. The CDR3 is made up of 14 amino acids. Germline CDR1 LGHDT, CDR2 YNNKEL (reference sequence). V shed 5 bases and J 8 bases; nucleotides not matched to a gene: 7. CDR3 protein: CASSFRLAEDEQFF. CDR3 bases: TGTGCCAGCAGCTTCCGACTAGCGGAGGATGAGCAGTTCTTC.

This clonotype appeared many times. This rearrangement joins TRBV7-3 to TRBJ2-3; a possible D gene is TRBD2 (6 bases). This CDR3 has 13 amino acids. CDR1 SGHTA and CDR2 FQGTGA come from the germline V gene. V lost 4 bases to trimming and J lost 8 bases, with 13 bases between them. DNA for the CDR3: TGTGCCAGCAGCTCCCGTGATAGCGGTACGCAGTATTTT. As protein: CASSSRDSGTQYF.

The V and J genes are TRBV28 and TRBJ2-5; 9 bases line up with TRBD2. Losses at the gene ends were 5 bases for V and 2 bases for J; bases not matched to a gene: 6. The CDR3 spans 15 residues. Germline CDR1 and CDR2: MDHEN and SYDVKM. The CDR3 protein is CASSRRSGGQETQYF. Written as DNA, the CDR3 is TGTGCCAGCAGTCGTCGTAGCGGGGGACAAGAGACCCAGTACTTC.

This clonotype showed up many times. V and J are TRBV11-1 and TRBJ2-1; D is undetermined. The length of the CDR3 is 17 residues. From germline, CDR1 is SGHAT and CDR2 FQDESV (reference sequence). Deletions cut 3 bases from V and 4 bases from J, with 19 bases between. The CDR3 loop reads CASSLMTPQLTYNEQFF. The CDR3 DNA is TGTGCCAGCAGCTTGATGACACCTCAACTCACTTACAATGAGCAGTTCTTC.

The chain carries TRBV20-1 and TRBJ1-1; the D gene is possibly TRBD1 (6 bases). The CDR3 runs 15 residues. Germline V gene sequence: CDR1 DFQATT, CDR2 SNEGSKA (reference sequence). The germline V and J ends were trimmed by 0 bases and 5 bases, with 16 bases remaining between them. The CDR3 sequence is CSARDLRGWGTEAFF. The DNA of the CDR3 is TGCAGTGCTAGAGATCTCAGGGGATGGGGAACTGAAGCTTTCTTT.

The CDR3 protein is CASSLRSPLAGGRETQYF. CDR3 DNA sequence: TGTGCCAGCAGCTTAAGATCGCCACTAGCGGGAGGGCGAGAGACCCAGTACTTC. The V call is TRBV7-3, the J call TRBJ2-5; 13 bases agree with TRBD2. CDR1 SGHTA and CDR2 FQGTGA come from the germline V gene. V shed 1 base, J shed 4 bases, and the junction held 9 bases outside the gene matches. This CDR3 region has 18 residues.

In this sample, this clonotype turned up many times. The V gene is TRBV7-9, the J gene TRBJ1-2; D is uncertain. V lost 5 bases to trimming and J lost 1 base, with 11 bases between them. This CDR3 is built from 14 residues. Germline V gene sequence: CDR1 SEHNR, CDR2 FQNEAQ (reference sequence). The CDR3 DNA reads as TGTGCCAGCAGCCCCGGAGCGGGTAACTATGGCTACACCTTC. This sequence encodes CASSPGAGNYGYTF.

This clonotype was seen at least ten times. V gene TRBV7-9 combines with J gene TRBJ1-4, with TRBD1 matching over 7 bases. CDR1 and CDR2 (germline): SEHNR, FQNEAQ (reference sequence). V was pared by 3 bases and J by 8 bases, with 6 bases of the junction left unmatched. CDR3 size: 14 residues. The DNA of the CDR3 is TGTGCCAGCAGCTTTCGACAGGGAGGGGAAAAACTGTTTTTT. Translation gives CASSFRQGGEKLFF.